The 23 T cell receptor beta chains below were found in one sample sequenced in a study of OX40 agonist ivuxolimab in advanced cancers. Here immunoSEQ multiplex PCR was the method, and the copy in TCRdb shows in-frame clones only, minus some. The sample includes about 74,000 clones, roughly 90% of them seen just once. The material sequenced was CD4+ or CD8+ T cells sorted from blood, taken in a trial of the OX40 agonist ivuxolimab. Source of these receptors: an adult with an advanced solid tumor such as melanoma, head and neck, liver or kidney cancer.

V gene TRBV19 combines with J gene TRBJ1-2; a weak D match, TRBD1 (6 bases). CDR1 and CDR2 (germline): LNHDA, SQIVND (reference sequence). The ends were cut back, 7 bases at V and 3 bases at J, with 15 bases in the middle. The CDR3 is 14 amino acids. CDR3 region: CASKRTVGDYGYTF. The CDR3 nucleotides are TGTGCCAGTAAAAGGACAGTTGGGGACTATGGCTACACCTTC.

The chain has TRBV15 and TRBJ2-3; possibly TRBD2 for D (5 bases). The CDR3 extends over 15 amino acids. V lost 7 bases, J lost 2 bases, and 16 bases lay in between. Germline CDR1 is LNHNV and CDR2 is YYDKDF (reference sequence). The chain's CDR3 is CATTSFAGLTDTQYF. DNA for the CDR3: TGTGCCACCACGTCTTTCGCGGGTCTCACAGATACGCAGTATTTT. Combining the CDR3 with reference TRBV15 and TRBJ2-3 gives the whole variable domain DAMVIQNPRYQVTQFGKPVTLSCSQTLNHNVMYWYQQKSSQAPKLLFHYYDKDFNNEADTPDNFQSRRPNTSFCFLDIRSPGLGDTAMYLCATTSFAGLTDTQYFGPGTRLTVL.

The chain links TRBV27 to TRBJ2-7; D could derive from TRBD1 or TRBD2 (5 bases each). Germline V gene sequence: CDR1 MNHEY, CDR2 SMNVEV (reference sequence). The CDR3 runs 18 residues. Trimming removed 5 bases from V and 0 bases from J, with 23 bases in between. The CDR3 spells CASSDSKRGSVSSYEQYF. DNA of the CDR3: TGTGCCAGCAGTGACTCGAAAAGGGGTAGCGTAAGCTCCTACGAGCAGTACTTC.

In nucleotides, the CDR3 is TGCGCCAGCAGACGACAGGAGAACACTGAAGCTTTCTTT. It encodes CASRRQENTEAFF. The rearrangement links TRBV5-1 to TRBJ1-1; a possible D gene is TRBD1 (6 bases). The CDR3 extends over 13 amino acids. Trimming left V 5 bases short and J 1 base short, with 9 bases between. CDR1 is SGHRS, CDR2 YFSETQ, per germline.

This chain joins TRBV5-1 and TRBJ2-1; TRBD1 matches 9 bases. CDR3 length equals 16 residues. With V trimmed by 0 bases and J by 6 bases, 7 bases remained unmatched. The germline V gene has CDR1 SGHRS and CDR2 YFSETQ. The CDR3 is CASSLAGTGFSNEQFF. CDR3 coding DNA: TGCGCCAGCAGCTTGGCCGGGACAGGGTTCAGCAATGAGCAGTTCTTC.

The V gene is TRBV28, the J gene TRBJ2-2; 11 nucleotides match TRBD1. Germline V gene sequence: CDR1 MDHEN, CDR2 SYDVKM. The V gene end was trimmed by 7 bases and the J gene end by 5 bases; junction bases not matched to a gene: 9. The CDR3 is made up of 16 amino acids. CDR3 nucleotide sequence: TGTGCCAGCACCCAGACCGGGACAGGGGGAACCGGGGAGCTGTTTTTT. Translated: CASTQTGTGGTGELFF.

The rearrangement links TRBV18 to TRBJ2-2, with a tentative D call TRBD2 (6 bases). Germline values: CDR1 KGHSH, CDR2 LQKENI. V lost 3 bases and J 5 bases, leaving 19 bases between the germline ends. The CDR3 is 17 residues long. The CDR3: CASSPPRGSRGTGELFF. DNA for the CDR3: TGTGCCAGCTCACCTCCCAGAGGGTCGCGGGGAACCGGGGAGCTGTTTTTT.

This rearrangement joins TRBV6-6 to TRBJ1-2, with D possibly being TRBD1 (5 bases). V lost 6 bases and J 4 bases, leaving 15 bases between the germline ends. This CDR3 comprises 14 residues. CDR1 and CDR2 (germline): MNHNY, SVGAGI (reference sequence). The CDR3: CASSYLTGAYGYTF. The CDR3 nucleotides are TGTGCCAGCAGCTATCTCACCGGGGCCTATGGCTACACCTTC.

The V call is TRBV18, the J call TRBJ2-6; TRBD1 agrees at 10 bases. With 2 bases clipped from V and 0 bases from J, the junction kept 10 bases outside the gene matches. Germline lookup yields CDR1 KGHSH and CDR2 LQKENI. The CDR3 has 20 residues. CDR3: CASSPRQGASPSSGANVLTF. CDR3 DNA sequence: TGTGCCAGCTCACCAAGACAGGGGGCGAGCCCTTCCTCTGGGGCCAACGTCCTGACTTTC.

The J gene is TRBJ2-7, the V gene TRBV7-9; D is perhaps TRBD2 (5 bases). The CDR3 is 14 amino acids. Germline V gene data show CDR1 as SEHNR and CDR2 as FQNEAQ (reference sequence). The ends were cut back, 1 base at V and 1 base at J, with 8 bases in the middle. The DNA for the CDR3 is TGTGCCAGCAGCTTAGTTGGACTTTCCTACGAGCAGTACTTC. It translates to CASSLVGLSYEQYF.

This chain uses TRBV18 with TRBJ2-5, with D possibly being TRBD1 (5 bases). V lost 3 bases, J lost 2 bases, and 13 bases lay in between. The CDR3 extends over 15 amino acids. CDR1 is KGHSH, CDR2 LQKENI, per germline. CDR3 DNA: TGTGCCAGCTCACCTCTGTTGACAGCACAAGAGACCCAGTACTTC. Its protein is CASSPLLTAQETQYF.

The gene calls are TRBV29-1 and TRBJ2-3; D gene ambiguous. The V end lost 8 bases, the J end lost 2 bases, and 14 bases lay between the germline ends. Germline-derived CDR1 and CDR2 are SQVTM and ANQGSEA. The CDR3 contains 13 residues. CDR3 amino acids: CSLGSLLTDTQYF. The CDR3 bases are TGCAGCCTCGGAAGCCTACTCACAGATACGCAGTATTTT.

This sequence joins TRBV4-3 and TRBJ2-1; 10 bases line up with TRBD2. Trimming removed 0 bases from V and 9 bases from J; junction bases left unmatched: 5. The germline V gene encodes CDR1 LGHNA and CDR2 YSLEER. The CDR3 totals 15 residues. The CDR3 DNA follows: TGCGCCAGCAGCCAAGAGATAGCGGGGGGAGTTGAGCAGTTCTTC. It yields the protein CASSQEIAGGVEQFF.

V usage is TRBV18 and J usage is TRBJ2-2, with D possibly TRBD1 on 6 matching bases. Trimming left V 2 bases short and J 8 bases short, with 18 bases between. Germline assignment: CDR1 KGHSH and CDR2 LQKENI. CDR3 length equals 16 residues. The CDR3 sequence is CASSPVTGHSSGELFF. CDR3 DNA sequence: TGTGCCAGCTCACCAGTAACAGGGCACTCTTCGGGGGAGCTGTTTTTT.

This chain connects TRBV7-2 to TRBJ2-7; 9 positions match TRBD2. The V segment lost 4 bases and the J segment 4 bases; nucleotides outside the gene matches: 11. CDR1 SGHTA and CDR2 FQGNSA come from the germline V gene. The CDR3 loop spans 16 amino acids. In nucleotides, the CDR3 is TGTGCCAGCAGCTGGTTAGCGGGAGTTTCAGTGTACGAGCAGTACTTC. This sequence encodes CASSWLAGVSVYEQYF.

In DNA form, the CDR3 reads TGTGCCAGCAGCCCTCAGGGGACAGGGGGCCCCAGGGCGCTGTTTTTT. Translation gives CASSPQGTGGPRALFF. This rearrangement joins TRBV11-2 to TRBJ2-2, with TRBD1 matching over 12 bases. CDR1 is SGHAT and CDR2 is FQNNGV in the germline V gene. This CDR3 is 16 amino acids long. V gave up 5 bases and J gave up 13 bases; unmatched junction bases: 14.

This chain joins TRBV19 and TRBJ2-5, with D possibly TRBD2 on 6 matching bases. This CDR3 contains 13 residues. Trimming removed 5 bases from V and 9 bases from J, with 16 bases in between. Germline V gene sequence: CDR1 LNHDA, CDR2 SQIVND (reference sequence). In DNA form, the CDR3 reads TGTGCCAGTAGTGGGGGACTTTTCTGGGCCCAGTACTTC. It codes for CASSGGLFWAQYF. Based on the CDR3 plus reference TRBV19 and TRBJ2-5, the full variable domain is DGGITQSPKYLFRKEGQNVTLSCEQNLNHDAMYWYRQDPGQGLRLIYYSQIVNDFQKGDIAEGYSVSREKKESFPLTVTSAQKNPTAFYLCASSGGLFWAQYFGPGTRLLVL.

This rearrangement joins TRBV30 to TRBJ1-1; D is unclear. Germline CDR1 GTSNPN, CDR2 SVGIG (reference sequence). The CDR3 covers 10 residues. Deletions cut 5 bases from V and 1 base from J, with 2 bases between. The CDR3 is CAWGNTEAFF. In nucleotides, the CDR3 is TGTGCCTGGGGGAACACTGAAGCTTTCTTT.

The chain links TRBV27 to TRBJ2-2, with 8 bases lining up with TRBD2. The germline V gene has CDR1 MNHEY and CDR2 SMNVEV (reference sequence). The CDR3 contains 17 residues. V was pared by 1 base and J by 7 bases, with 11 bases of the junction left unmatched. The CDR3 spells CASSLFWGLDTDGELFF. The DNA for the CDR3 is TGTGCCAGCAGTTTATTTTGGGGACTAGATACGGACGGGGAGCTGTTTTTT.

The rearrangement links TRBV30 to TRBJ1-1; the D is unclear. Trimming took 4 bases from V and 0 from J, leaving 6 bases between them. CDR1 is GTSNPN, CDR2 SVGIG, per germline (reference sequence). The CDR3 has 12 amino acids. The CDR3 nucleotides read TGTGCCTGGATTCTTATGAACACTGAAGCTTTCTTT. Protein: CAWILMNTEAFF.

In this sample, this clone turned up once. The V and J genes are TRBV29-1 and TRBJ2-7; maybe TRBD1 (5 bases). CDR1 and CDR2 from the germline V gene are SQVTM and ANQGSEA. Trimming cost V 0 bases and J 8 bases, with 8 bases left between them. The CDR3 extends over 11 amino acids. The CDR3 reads CSVEEAGKQYF. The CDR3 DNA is TGCAGCGTTGAAGAGGCAGGGAAGCAGTACTTC.

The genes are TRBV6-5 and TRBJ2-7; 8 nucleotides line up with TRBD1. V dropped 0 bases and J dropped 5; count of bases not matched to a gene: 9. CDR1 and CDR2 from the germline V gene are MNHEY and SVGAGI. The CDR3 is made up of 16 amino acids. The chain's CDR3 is CASSYSSQGANDEQYF. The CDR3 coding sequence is TGTGCCAGCAGTTACTCTTCGCAGGGGGCGAACGACGAGCAGTACTTC.

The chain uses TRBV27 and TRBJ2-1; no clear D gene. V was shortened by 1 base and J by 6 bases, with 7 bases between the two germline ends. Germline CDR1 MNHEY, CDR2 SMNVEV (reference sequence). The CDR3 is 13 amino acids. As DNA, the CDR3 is TGTGCCAGCAGTTTATATGGCGCCAATGAGCAGTTCTTC. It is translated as CASSLYGANEQFF.